The 2 T cell receptor beta chains presented below share a single source sample, sequenced in a study of CXCR3-negative and CXCR3-positive naive CD8 T cells. The TRB cDNA libraries were prepared by 5' RACE with UMI labels. From the 5' RACE reads, TCRdb lists one entry per CDR3 protein and no DNA. The sample includes about 90,000 distinct CDR3 sequences. Sequences were obtained from naive CXCR3- CD8+ T cells from blood. The subset is: CD45RO-CCR7+CD27+CD95- naive CD8+ T cells lacking CXCR3 (TNR3-). The receptors derive from a human donor in good health. Some clones in this sample may be carry-over from other donors' samples.

This chain connects TRBV9 to TRBJ1-1. There are 13 residues in the CDR3. Germline CDR1 SGDLS, CDR2 YYNGEE. CDR3 sequence: CASSESPNTEAFF.

The chain uses TRBV29-1 and TRBJ2-2; TCRdb's D call, TRBD1, is unchecked because there is no DNA. This CDR3 contains 14 residues. Germline CDR1 is SQVTM and CDR2 is ANQGSEA. CDR3 loop: CSVPNDRNTGELFF.